These 23 T cell receptor beta chains were sequenced from one sample in a study of shared T cell receptors in the human thymus. The table came from immunoSEQ multiplex PCR; TCRdb's copy has only in-frame clones and leaves some out. The sample consists of 55,000 to 75,000 clones, about 95% of them appearing once. The material sequenced was thymocytes. Receptor source: a human donor.

This clone was counted once. This chain joins TRBV25-1 and TRBJ2-7; maybe TRBD1 (5 bases). Germline V lookup: CDR1 MGHDK, CDR2 SYGVNS. V lost 7 bases and J lost 0, with 13 bases in between. The CDR3 is made up of 14 amino acids. The CDR3: CASKEGVDSYEQYF. The CDR3 DNA sequence: TGTGCCAGCAAGGAAGGGGTTGACTCCTACGAGCAGTACTTC.

Only one count was recorded for this clone. This CDR3 reads CASSIGGGRSNTEAFF. CDR3 sequence (DNA): TGTGCCAGTAGTATAGGTGGGGGTCGTAGTAATACTGAAGCTTTCTTT. The rearrangement joins TRBV19 to TRBJ1-1; weak D call: TRBD1 (5 bases). Per germline, CDR1 LNHDA and CDR2 SQIVND (reference sequence). V was cut by 1 base and J by 5 bases, with 17 bases left in between. The length of the CDR3 is 16 residues.

This rearrangement joins TRBV15 to TRBJ1-5; D not resolved. Germline assignment: CDR1 LNHNV and CDR2 YYDKDF (reference sequence). The CDR3 has 15 residues. Trimming removed 3 bases at V and 5 bases at J, with 14 bases between. CDR3: CATSSAEVWYQPQHF. CDR3 sequence (DNA): TGTGCCACCAGCAGTGCCGAGGTTTGGTATCAGCCCCAGCATTTT.

This clone appeared a few times. The CDR3 protein is CASSPPGPNSPLHF. The CDR3 DNA follows: TGTGCCAGCAGCCCTCCGGGGCCGAATTCACCCCTCCACTTT. V and J are TRBV7-9 and TRBJ1-6, with D possibly matching TRBD1 (5 bases). The V and J ends lost 5 bases and 7 bases respectively, with 12 bases between them. This CDR3 is 14 amino acids long. The germline V gene has CDR1 SEHNR and CDR2 FQNEAQ (reference sequence).

The genes are TRBV5-1 and TRBJ2-4, with D possibly being TRBD1 (6 bases). The CDR3 sequence is 16 residues long. With 2 bases removed from V and 0 bases from J, the gap between germline ends came to 12 bases. Germline-derived CDR1 and CDR2 are SGHRS and YFSETQ. In DNA, the CDR3 is TGCGCCAGCAGCTTTGACAGGTCGGAAGCCAAAAACATTCAGTACTTC. Its protein is CASSFDRSEAKNIQYF.

The chain uses TRBV27 and TRBJ2-1; 8 bases match TRBD1. Germline V gene lookup returns CDR1 MNHEY and CDR2 SMNVEV (reference sequence). The CDR3 has 15 residues. The J segment lost 2 bases and the V segment lost 7 bases, leaving 7 bases of the junction unmatched. CDR3 in DNA: TGTGCCAGCACGTACGGCAGGGGGCCCTACAATGAGCAGTTCTTC. This encodes CASTYGRGPYNEQFF.

The V gene is TRBV7-9, the J gene TRBJ1-5, with no clear D. The CDR3 is 17 amino acids. Germline-derived CDR1 and CDR2 are SEHNR and FQNEAQ (reference sequence). V shed 0 bases and J shed 0 bases, with 12 bases lying between them. Here the CDR3 reads CASSLADGPYSNQPQHF. The CDR3 DNA reads TGTGCCAGCAGCTTAGCGGACGGTCCCTATAGCAATCAGCCCCAGCATTTT.

The chain uses TRBV7-3 and TRBJ1-6; D uncertain. Per the germline V gene, CDR1 is SGHTA and CDR2 is FQGTGA. CDR3 length: 15 amino acids. V lost 5 bases and J lost 3, with 11 bases in between. In DNA, the CDR3 is TGTGCCAGCAGCCTGTTCAAAATCTATAATTCACCCCTCCACTTT. Protein product: CASSLFKIYNSPLHF.

The V gene is TRBV5-1, the J gene TRBJ2-5, with a possible D match to TRBD1 (6 bases). Trimming cost V 0 bases and J 9 bases, with 33 bases left between them. The germline CDR1 and CDR2 sequences are SGHRS and YFSETQ. The CDR3 covers 20 residues. The CDR3 DNA reads as TGCGCCAGCAGCTTGGCAGAGAAGGACAGTGACTCCTTTAGAGTACGGGCCCAGTACTTC. Its translation: CASSLAEKDSDSFRVRAQYF.

V gene TRBV10-3 combines with J gene TRBJ1-6; possible D gene TRBD1, 6 bases. There are 18 residues in the CDR3. Germline lookup yields CDR1 ENHRY and CDR2 SYGVKD. V lost 5 bases and J 6 bases, leaving 23 bases between the germline ends. The chain's CDR3 is CAISPAFVDRISNSPLHF. CDR3 nucleotides: TGTGCCATCAGTCCGGCCTTCGTTGACAGGATCTCTAATTCACCCCTCCACTTT.

This clone was detected once. The rearrangement joins TRBV7-2 to TRBJ2-5, with 15 bases fitting TRBD2. The germline V gene encodes CDR1 SGHTA and CDR2 FQGNSA. CDR3 length: 16 amino acids. J lost 5 bases, V lost 4 bases, and 5 bases had no gene match. The CDR3 bases are TGTGCCAGCAGCTCAAGGACTAGCGGGGGGGAGGAGACCCAGTACTTC. It encodes CASSSRTSGGEETQYF.

The chain is built from TRBV11-2 and TRBJ2-3, with 8 bases that match TRBD2. The J segment lost 4 bases and the V segment lost 5 bases, leaving 8 bases of the junction unmatched. Germline-derived CDR1 and CDR2 are SGHAT and FQNNGV. The CDR3 is 15 amino acids. The CDR3 is CASSPRTSFPDTQYF. For the CDR3, the DNA is TGTGCCAGCAGCCCCCGGACTAGCTTTCCAGATACGCAGTATTTT.

The rearrangement joins TRBV11-2 to TRBJ2-7, with D possibly TRBD1 on 6 matching bases. This CDR3 is 17 amino acids long. Trimming pared 1 base from V and 3 bases from J, leaving 19 bases between. Germline V gene data show CDR1 as SGHAT and CDR2 as FQNNGV. The CDR3, as DNA: TGTGCCAGCAGCTTAGCATTTGGACAGTCTTGCCTCTACGAGCAGTACTTC. This translates into CASSLAFGQSCLYEQYF.

The V gene is TRBV4-3, the J gene TRBJ2-5; 11 nucleotides align to TRBD2. CDR1 LGHNA and CDR2 YSLEER come from the germline V gene. V dropped 4 bases and J dropped 9; count of bases not matched to a gene: 16. CDR3 length equals 17 residues. The CDR3: CASSLWTSGRIFGAQYF. DNA for the CDR3: TGCGCCAGCAGCCTCTGGACTAGCGGGCGAATATTTGGGGCCCAGTACTTC.

This chain links TRBV7-2 with TRBJ2-7; 7 bases line up with TRBD1. There are 13 residues in the CDR3. Trimming cost V 5 bases and J 5 bases; bases outside gene matches: 6. Per germline, CDR1 SGHTA and CDR2 FQGNSA. CDR3 protein: CASSPQGVDEQYF. The CDR3 nucleotides read TGTGCCAGCAGCCCCCAGGGGGTGGACGAGCAGTACTTC.

V is TRBV14 and J is TRBJ2-5, with 9 bases aligning to TRBD1. CDR3 length equals 17 residues. With V trimmed by 2 bases and J by 1 base, 8 bases remained unmatched. From germline, CDR1 is SGHDN and CDR2 FVKESK. This chain's CDR3 is CASSQKGGDRAQETQYF. The CDR3 DNA reads TGTGCCAGCAGCCAAAAAGGCGGGGACAGGGCCCAAGAGACCCAGTACTTC.

The chain has TRBV5-4 and TRBJ1-1; weak D call: TRBD1 (6 bases). There are 14 residues in the CDR3. Germline V gene data show CDR1 as SGHNT and CDR2 as YYREEE (reference sequence). Deletions cut 4 bases from V and 4 bases from J, with 14 bases between. The CDR3 DNA reads as TGTGCCAGCAGCGGTACAGGGTACCGCACTGAAGCTTTCTTT. This encodes CASSGTGYRTEAFF.

J is TRBJ1-6 and V is TRBV29-1; D possibly corresponds to TRBD1 (6 bases). The CDR3 is 14 residues long. V dropped 4 bases and J dropped 7 bases, with 14 bases sitting between them. Germline CDR1 reads SQVTM; CDR2 reads ANQGSEA. CDR3 loop: CSVAIGQGNSPLHF. CDR3 DNA: TGCAGCGTTGCCATTGGGCAGGGGAATTCACCCCTCCACTTT. The full variable domain, rest sourced from reference TRBV29-1 and TRBJ1-6, is SAVISQKPSRDICQRGTSLTIQCQVDSQVTMMFWYRQQPGQSLTLIATANQGSEATYESGFVIDKFPISRPNLTFSTLTVSNMSPEDSSIYLCSVAIGQGNSPLHFGNGTRLTVT.

This clone was found once. The chain links TRBV7-2 to TRBJ1-4, with a weak D call TRBD1 (6 bases). This CDR3 region has 15 residues. The V and J ends lost 5 bases and 3 bases respectively, with 13 bases between them. Per germline, CDR1 SGHTA and CDR2 FQGNSA. DNA for the CDR3: TGTGCCAGCAGCCCGGAGGGACACCCTAATGAAAAACTGTTTTTT. Residues: CASSPEGHPNEKLFF.

This clone showed up just a few times. The chain uses TRBV5-1 and TRBJ1-1; D is unclear. V gave up 5 bases and J gave up 5 bases, with 19 bases separating them. Germline V gene data show CDR1 as SGHRS and CDR2 as YFSETQ. The CDR3 has 15 amino acids. In DNA, the CDR3 is TGCGCCAGCAGGCACGAACATGTAACGGGAACTGAAGCTTTCTTT. Its protein is CASRHEHVTGTEAFF.

The V and J genes are TRBV28 and TRBJ1-6; 7 bases agree with TRBD1. Unmatched junction bases numbered 24, after V lost 7 bases and J lost 9 bases. The CDR3 totals 19 residues. The germline V gene encodes CDR1 MDHEN and CDR2 SYDVKM. Here the CDR3 reads CASKISRDSSRYMGSPLHF. CDR3 nucleotide sequence: TGTGCCAGCAAAATTTCCCGGGACAGTTCGAGGTATATGGGTTCACCCCTCCACTTT.

The V call is TRBV5-8, the J call TRBJ1-3, with a possible D match to TRBD1 (6 bases). CDR1 is SGHTS, CDR2 YDEGEE, per germline. The CDR3 is made up of 16 amino acids. Trimming shortened V by 3 bases and J by 0 bases, and 13 bases separated the two germline ends. In DNA, the CDR3 is TGTGCCAGCAGCTCGACAGGACCCTACTCTGGAAACACCATATATTTT. Its translation: CASSSTGPYSGNTIYF.

The chain recombines TRBV7-8 with TRBJ1-4; TRBD1 is a possible D gene (5 bases). This CDR3 is built from 15 residues. Trimming took off 4 bases at V and 0 bases at J, with 9 bases between the two ends. Per germline, CDR1 SGHVS and CDR2 FQNEAQ. This CDR3 reads CASSWRQTTNEKLFF. CDR3 coding DNA: TGTGCCAGCAGCTGGAGACAGACAACTAATGAAAAACTGTTTTTT.